These 26 T cell receptor beta chains came from one sample sequenced in a study of blood T cell repertoires in COVID-19. Sequenced by immunoSEQ multiplex PCR; TCRdb stores in-frame clones only, minus some. The table shows 130,000 to 150,000 clones, with roughly 80% occurring only once. The specimen sequenced was PBMCs or T cells enriched from blood (not recorded which). The receptors originated from a man in his fifties who had recovered from COVID-19.

The chain is built from TRBV5-4 and TRBJ2-3, with TRBD2 identical over 9 bases. Germline CDR1 is SGHNT and CDR2 is YYREEE (reference sequence). Trimming cost V 0 bases and J 0 bases; bases outside gene matches: 5. The CDR3 totals 17 residues. Written as DNA, the CDR3 is TGTGCCAGCAGCTTGGACCAGCGGGGGGCCAGCACAGATACGCAGTATTTT. This encodes CASSLDQRGASTDTQYF. Complete variable domain (other parts from reference TRBV5-4 and TRBJ2-3): ETGVTQSPTHLIKTRGQQVTLRCSSQSGHNTVSWYQQALGQGPQFIFQYYREEENGRGNFPPRFSGLQFPNYSSELNVNALELDDSALYLCASSLDQRGASTDTQYFGPGTRLTVL.

The V call is TRBV18, the J call TRBJ2-7, with 8 bases aligning to TRBD1. This CDR3 has 14 amino acids. The germline V gene encodes CDR1 KGHSH and CDR2 LQKENI. Unmatched junction bases numbered 4, after V lost 4 bases and J lost 2 bases. The CDR3 sequence: CASSHRDRPYEQYF. The CDR3 nucleotides are TGTGCCAGCTCACACCGGGACAGGCCCTACGAGCAGTACTTC.

The gene calls are TRBV12-3 or TRBV12-4 and TRBJ2-5; tentative D call: TRBD1 (6 bases). The CDR3 contains 13 residues. V lost 6 bases and J lost 0, with 8 bases in between. Here the CDR3 DNA reads TGTGCCAGCAGGGACAGAAACCAAGAGACCCAGTACTTC. Its protein product is CASRDRNQETQYF.

The gene calls are TRBV7-2 and TRBJ1-5, with a weak D call TRBD1 (5 bases). From germline, CDR1 is SGHTA and CDR2 FQGNSA. With 5 bases removed from V and 0 bases from J, the gap between germline ends came to 8 bases. This CDR3 region has 14 residues. CDR3 DNA: TGTGCCAGCAGCCCAGACAGTAGCAATCAGCCCCAGCATTTT. This translates into CASSPDSSNQPQHF.

The gene calls are TRBV10-1 and TRBJ2-3, with 12 nucleotides matching TRBD2. The J segment lost 1 base and the V segment lost 7 bases, leaving 6 bases of the junction unmatched. The CDR3 is made up of 16 amino acids. Germline CDR1 WNHNN, CDR2 SYGVQD (reference sequence). In nucleotides, the CDR3 is TGCGCCAGCACCGATAGACTAGCGGGGGGCACAGATACGCAGTATTTT. Amino acid sequence: CASTDRLAGGTDTQYF.

The CDR3 DNA sequence: TGTGCCAGCAGCCATGGGACAGGGTTCAATCAGCCCCAGCATTTT. Encoded protein: CASSHGTGFNQPQHF. This rearrangement joins TRBV3-1 (or the pseudogene TRBV3-2) to TRBJ1-5, with 9 positions matching TRBD1. CDR3 size: 15 residues. J gave up 3 bases and V 3 bases, and 3 bases lay outside the gene matches. The germline V gene has CDR1 LGHDT and CDR2 YNNKEL (reference sequence).

This sequence joins TRBV12-3 or TRBV12-4 and TRBJ2-7, with D possibly being TRBD1 (6 bases). This CDR3 spans 13 amino acids. V lost 1 base and J lost 3, with 7 bases in between. CDR3 nucleotides: TGTGCCAGCAGTTTAGGACAGGACTACGAGCAGTACTTC. Translated: CASSLGQDYEQYF.

This chain uses TRBV6-5 with TRBJ1-4; D is possibly TRBD1 (5 bases). The CDR3 runs 14 residues. Trimming removed 6 bases from V and 7 bases from J, with 15 bases in between. Germline V CDR1 and CDR2: MNHEY, SVGAGI. CDR3 in amino acids: CASSLQWGGEKLFF. CDR3 DNA sequence: TGTGCCAGCAGCCTGCAGTGGGGGGGTGAAAAACTGTTTTTT.

On this clone itself: The same CDR3 also results from other DNA sequences found in this sample. The chain has TRBV27 and TRBJ2-7; 8 bases align to TRBD1. The CDR3 covers 14 residues. The germline CDR1 and CDR2 sequences are MNHEY and SMNVEV (reference sequence). The J segment lost 5 bases and the V segment lost 3 bases, leaving 6 bases of the junction unmatched. The CDR3 DNA reads TGTGCCAGCAGTTTCGGGACAGGCATAAACGAGCAGTACTTC. Translation: CASSFGTGINEQYF.

The chain joins TRBV4-2 to TRBJ2-5, with 8 bases lining up with TRBD2. This CDR3 has 14 amino acids. CDR1 is LGHNA and CDR2 is YNFKEQ in the germline V gene. V lost 3 bases, J lost 2 bases, and 2 bases stayed unmatched. The CDR3 protein is CASSHLAGQETQYF. CDR3 DNA: TGTGCCAGCAGCCATTTAGCGGGGCAAGAGACCCAGTACTTC.

The rearrangement joins TRBV5-1 to TRBJ1-4; 7 bases match TRBD1. Per germline, CDR1 SGHRS and CDR2 YFSETQ. The CDR3 extends over 17 amino acids. V shed 3 bases and J 5 bases; nucleotides not matched to a gene: 13. This chain's CDR3 is CASSSGRDSFLNEKLFF. CDR3 DNA: TGCGCCAGCAGCTCGGGCCGGGACAGCTTTTTAAATGAAAAACTGTTTTTT. Variable domain in full (rest from reference TRBV5-1 and TRBJ1-4): KAGVTQTPRYLIKTRGQQVTLSCSPISGHRSVSWYQQTPGQGLQFLFEYFSETQRNKGNFPGRFSGRQFSNSRSEMNVSTLELGDSALYLCASSSGRDSFLNEKLFFGSGTQLSVL.

The V gene is TRBV11-2, the J gene TRBJ1-6, with TRBD1 identical over 7 bases. The CDR3 totals 17 residues. CDR1 is SGHAT and CDR2 is FQNNGV in the germline V gene. V trimming: 5 bases; J trimming: 13 bases; junction bases outside the gene matches: 20. The CDR3: CASSVGQDWSGQFPLHF. The CDR3 coding sequence is TGTGCCAGCAGCGTAGGACAGGATTGGAGTGGGCAATTCCCCCTCCACTTT.

The chain links TRBV7-9 to TRBJ2-5, with a tentative D call TRBD1 (6 bases). The CDR3 contains 15 residues. The germline gives CDR1 SEHNR, CDR2 FQNEAQ (reference sequence). V was pared by 5 bases and J by 2 bases, with 15 bases between. The CDR3 DNA follows: TGTGCCAGCAGCCCGCTGGACAGCGATCAAGAGACCCAGTACTTC. This sequence encodes CASSPLDSDQETQYF.

This chain links TRBV19 with TRBJ1-3, with 9 bases lining up with TRBD1. The V gene's germline CDR1 is LNHDA and CDR2 SQIVND (reference sequence). V dropped 3 bases and J dropped 0; count of bases not matched to a gene: 18. This CDR3 is built from 21 residues. CDR3 in amino acids: CASSIRTGDRRAVLSGNTIYF. CDR3 nucleotides: TGTGCCAGTAGTATCCGGACAGGGGACCGCCGCGCCGTCCTCTCTGGAAACACCATATATTTT. Filled out from reference TRBV19 and TRBJ1-3, the complete variable domain reads DGGITQSPKYLFRKEGQNVTLSCEQNLNHDAMYWYRQDPGQGLRLIYYSQIVNDFQKGDIAEGYSVSREKKESFPLTVTSAQKNPTAFYLCASSIRTGDRRAVLSGNTIYFGEGSWLTVV.

This clone occurred once. The chain uses TRBV7-2 and TRBJ1-5, with D unclear. The CDR3 extends over 12 amino acids. In germline, CDR1 is SGHTA, CDR2 FQGNSA. Trimming pared 4 bases from V and 4 bases from J, leaving 5 bases between. The CDR3 DNA sequence: TGTGCCAGCAGCTCCAGGAATCAGCCCCAGCATTTT. Translating gives CASSSRNQPQHF.

This clone was observed a few times. The genes are TRBV5-5 and TRBJ2-7; a possible D gene is TRBD1 (5 bases). The CDR3 covers 13 residues. V was pared by 1 base and J by 5 bases, with 10 bases between. The germline CDR1 and CDR2 sequences are SGHKS and YYEKEE (reference sequence). In DNA form, the CDR3 reads TGTGCCAGCAGCTTGTATGGGGCAGACGAGCAGTACTTC. This gives the protein CASSLYGADEQYF.

The chain joins TRBV6-5 to TRBJ1-2, with 7 positions matching TRBD1. CDR3 length equals 13 residues. Per germline, CDR1 MNHEY and CDR2 SVGAGI. J gave up 7 bases and V 6 bases, and 8 bases lay outside the gene matches. The CDR3 sequence is CASSLRQGGGYTF. The CDR3 nucleotides are TGTGCCAGCAGCCTCCGACAGGGAGGTGGCTACACCTTC.

This clone has more than one count but fewer than ten. J is TRBJ2-3 and V is TRBV28; 9 bases agree with TRBD2. The germline gives CDR1 MDHEN, CDR2 SYDVKM. V lost 2 bases, J lost 2 bases, and 5 bases stayed unmatched. This CDR3 has 16 amino acids. The CDR3 DNA sequence: TGTGCCAGCAGTTTAGTCCTAGCGGGGTTCACAGATACGCAGTATTTT. Its translation is CASSLVLAGFTDTQYF.

The gene calls are TRBV10-3 and TRBJ1-1; 8 bases align to TRBD1. The germline CDR1 and CDR2 sequences are ENHRY and SYGVKD. V trimming: 6 bases; J trimming: 3 bases; junction bases outside the gene matches: 0. This CDR3 contains 12 residues. In DNA form, the CDR3 reads TGTGCCATCAGACAGGGGGACACTGAAGCTTTCTTT. Its protein is CAIRQGDTEAFF.

The CDR3 DNA reads TGTGCCAGCAGCTCCCCGACTAGCGGGCGTGGCTCCTACGAGCAGTACTTC. It translates to CASSSPTSGRGSYEQYF. This chain links TRBV7-2 with TRBJ2-7; TRBD2 matches 10 bases. The CDR3 consists of 17 residues. Germline values: CDR1 SGHTA, CDR2 FQGNSA. With 4 bases clipped from V and 0 bases from J, the junction kept 9 bases outside the gene matches.

The chain employs TRBV6-2 or TRBV6-3 and TRBJ1-2, with 7 nucleotides matching TRBD1. CDR3 length: 14 residues. With 2 bases clipped from V and 6 bases from J, the junction kept 6 bases outside the gene matches. CDR1 is MNHEY, CDR2 SVGEGT, per germline. CDR3 in DNA: TGTGCCAGCAGTTACGGTGTACAGGGGAATGGCTACACCTTC. The encoded protein is CASSYGVQGNGYTF.

The J gene is TRBJ1-4, the V gene TRBV7-2, with D unclear. Trimming removed 2 bases at V and 5 bases at J, with 9 bases between. Germline loops: CDR1 SGHTA, CDR2 FQGNSA. CDR3 length equals 14 residues. For the CDR3, the DNA is TGTGCCAGCAGCTTATCAACGGGGAATGAAAAACTGTTTTTT. It translates to CASSLSTGNEKLFF.

The chain employs TRBV10-3 and TRBJ2-7; the match to TRBD1 covers 9 bases. CDR1 ENHRY and CDR2 SYGVKD come from the germline V gene. CDR3 size: 15 residues. V trimming: 2 bases; J trimming: 1 base; junction bases outside the gene matches: 3. The CDR3 loop is CAISEGTGKSYEQYF. The CDR3 nucleotides are TGTGCCATCAGTGAGGGGACAGGGAAGTCCTACGAGCAGTACTTC.

The chain combines TRBV11-2 with TRBJ2-1; 13 nucleotides line up with TRBD2. There are 16 residues in the CDR3. The germline V gene encodes CDR1 SGHAT and CDR2 FQNNGV. The trim removed 3 bases at V and 9 bases at J, leaving 8 bases unmatched. CDR3 sequence (DNA): TGTGCCAGCAGCTTTCGGGGGACTAGCGGGGATGTTGAGCAGTTCTTC. Residues: CASSFRGTSGDVEQFF.

The chain carries TRBV9 and TRBJ2-7, with 7 bases fitting TRBD2. The germline V gene encodes CDR1 SGDLS and CDR2 YYNGEE. The V segment lost 1 base and the J segment 7 bases; nucleotides outside the gene matches: 8. The CDR3 spans 14 residues. CDR3 residues: CASSVNSAGGEQYF. In nucleotides, the CDR3 is TGTGCCAGCAGCGTAAACTCAGCCGGGGGGGAGCAGTACTTC.

The chain couples TRBV6-5 to TRBJ2-7; 8 bases align to TRBD2. The CDR3 consists of 14 residues. J lost 2 bases, V lost 2 bases, and 2 bases had no gene match. Germline values: CDR1 MNHEY, CDR2 SVGAGI. The CDR3 bases are TGTGCCAGCAGTTACACTAGCGGCACCTACGAGCAGTACTTC. This codes for CASSYTSGTYEQYF.